This record covers a single T cell receptor beta chain. V lost 6 bases, J lost 6 bases, and 6 bases stayed unmatched. The CDR3 has 14 amino acids. Germline V gene data show CDR1 as MNHNS and CDR2 as SASEGT. The data originate from a study of shared clonotypes between healthy human individuals. Repertoires were generated with immunoSEQ multiplex PCR, while TCRdb's copy carries only in-frame clones and drops some. Of 300,000 to 350,000 clones in the sample, 73% were seen once. The source of this sequence is a man aged 25-45 years in good health. The specimen was memory CD4+ T cells sorted from blood. Subset in this sample: CD45RA-negative fraction. The chain combines TRBV6-1 with TRBJ2-2; TRBD1 matches 8 bases. CDR3 bases: TGTGCCAGCAGGGTACAGGGGGAGGCCGGGGAGCTGTTTTTT. Translation: CASRVQGEAGELFF.